Listed below are T cell receptor beta chains from one sample, sequenced in a study of T cell clusters in autoimmune cytopenias. TCRdb re-called the multiplex PCR reads; one entry per CDR3 protein, DNA not given. This table lists around 9,700 distinct CDR3 sequences. These data also featured in a second study, about T cell repertoires in aging, cancer and after chemotherapy.

The specimen sequenced was peripheral blood. These receptors originate from a human donor in good health. Each CDR3 is given with its conserved first and last residue. Each record gives: clone size, J gene, V gene, CDR3 protein. Rows give clone size only sometimes, using once, few, many, or a class for an expanded clone.

size: -
J: TRBJ1-2
V: TRBV11-2
CDR3: CASSRDVGGYTF

size: -
J: TRBJ2-2
V: TRBV5-4
CDR3: CASRPDGVATPGELFF

size: -
J: TRBJ2-1
V: TRBV12-3/TRBV12-4
CDR3: CASSFRGMEGQFF

size: -
J: TRBJ2-7
V: TRBV5-5
CDR3: CASSRPPAYEQYF

size: -
J: TRBJ1-3
V: TRBV5-6
CDR3: CASSFSISGNTIYF

size: -
J: TRBJ1-3
V: TRBV30
CDR3: CAWSIGGPNSGNTIYF

size: -
J: TRBJ1-2
V: TRBV30
CDR3: CAWSWEGGYTF

size: -
J: TRBJ2-7
V: TRBV6-5
CDR3: CASSLAGGGVQYF

size: -
J: TRBJ2-7
V: TRBV30
CDR3: CAWSVGTPSYEQYF

size: -
J: TRBJ2-7
V: TRBV15
CDR3: CATSRDMGRDYEQYF

size: medium-sized
J: TRBJ2-7
V: TRBV29-1
CDR3: CSVEEGGQSYEQYF

size: -
J: TRBJ1-4
V: TRBV18
CDR3: CASSPTATNEKLFF

size: -
J: TRBJ1-1
V: TRBV6-1
CDR3: CASSEIDLRGMEAFF

size: -
J: TRBJ1-2
V: TRBV29-1
CDR3: CSVVSLSSEPYGYTF

size: -
J: TRBJ2-7
V: TRBV19
CDR3: CASSIAPGQALYEQYF

size: -
J: TRBJ1-1
V: TRBV29-1
CDR3: CSVGGGQLNTEAFF

size: -
J: TRBJ1-2
V: TRBV29-1
CDR3: CSGTNREDYTF

size: -
J: TRBJ2-5
V: TRBV6-2/TRBV6-3
CDR3: CASSYNLRALAGEETQYF

size: -
J: TRBJ2-2
V: TRBV13
CDR3: CASSPGRLAGVTGELFF

size: -
J: TRBJ1-1
V: TRBV19
CDR3: CASSIRGGFDTEAFF

size: -
J: TRBJ2-2
V: TRBV27
CDR3: CASSYPSRGRTGELFF

size: -
J: TRBJ2-1
V: TRBV6-4
CDR3: CASSHGLEGDNEQFF

size: -
J: TRBJ1-2
V: TRBV30
CDR3: CAWSEGLGGYGYTF

size: -
J: TRBJ2-5
V: TRBV19
CDR3: CASSGLGGGLEETQYF

size: -
J: TRBJ1-6
V: TRBV6-2/TRBV6-3
CDR3: CASSGQSSYNSPLHF

size: -
J: TRBJ2-5
V: TRBV14
CDR3: CASSPWRQRGETQYF

size: -
J: TRBJ2-3
V: TRBV6-1
CDR3: CASTPRGTDTQYF

size: -
J: TRBJ2-3
V: TRBV10-2
CDR3: CASSDSAFSGVKAGQFF

size: -
J: TRBJ2-1
V: TRBV6-1
CDR3: CVSSEAQGYYSYNEQFF

size: -
J: TRBJ2-3
V: TRBV5-1
CDR3: CASSLERADTQYF

size: -
J: TRBJ1-4
V: TRBV30
CDR3: CAWSVAGVNEKLFF

size: -
J: TRBJ2-3
V: TRBV5-1
CDR3: CASSWRTEASDTQYF

size: medium-sized
J: TRBJ2-6
V: TRBV27
CDR3: CASSYTGGSSSGANVLTF

size: -
J: TRBJ2-1
V: TRBV5-4
CDR3: CASSLDTPSYNEQFF

size: -
J: TRBJ2-3
V: TRBV18
CDR3: CASSLGLAGSSGEDTQYF

size: medium-sized
J: TRBJ2-7
V: TRBV29-1
CDR3: CSVRPGLAGGGYEQYF

size: -
J: TRBJ2-2
V: TRBV27
CDR3: CASSNRLGNWELFF

size: medium-sized
J: TRBJ2-2
V: TRBV30
CDR3: CAWSVYNTGELFF

size: -
J: TRBJ1-6
V: TRBV6-5
CDR3: CASSFQGKYNSPLHF

size: -
J: TRBJ2-2
V: TRBV6-5
CDR3: CASSPSTGELFF

size: -
J: TRBJ2-3
V: TRBV30
CDR3: CAWNRDRIADTQYF

size: medium-sized
J: TRBJ2-6
V: TRBV19
CDR3: CASSMDGLSGANVLTF

size: -
J: TRBJ2-1
V: TRBV6-1
CDR3: CASKWGLAGVNEQFF

size: large
J: TRBJ2-1
V: TRBV5-5
CDR3: CASSFRGQASNEQFF

size: -
J: TRBJ2-5
V: TRBV5-4
CDR3: CASSLRVGSGSSLGRETQYF

size: -
J: TRBJ1-2
V: TRBV19
CDR3: CASSISRGLDGYTF

size: -
J: TRBJ2-2
V: TRBV6-1
CDR3: CASRKAGVNTGELFF

size: -
J: TRBJ2-3
V: TRBV30
CDR3: CACRLAADTQYF

size: -
J: TRBJ1-1
V: TRBV29-1
CDR3: CSVVHRQNTEAFF

size: -
J: TRBJ2-1
V: TRBV10-3
CDR3: CAISASGRAYNEQFF

size: -
J: TRBJ2-3
V: TRBV5-5
CDR3: CASSPSPSGTDTQYF

size: -
J: TRBJ2-3
V: TRBV5-4
CDR3: CASSPRAGSGTDTQYF

size: -
J: TRBJ2-4
V: TRBV30
CDR3: CACRGAKNIQYF

size: -
J: TRBJ2-3
V: TRBV30
CDR3: CAWSGGRRRRDTDTQYF

size: -
J: TRBJ2-7
V: TRBV6-1
CDR3: CASSLAGSSYEQYF